This record concerns one T cell receptor (beta chain) sequence. Investigators made cDNA in eight separate reactions per sample. TCRdb re-called the 5' RACE reads and gives one entry per CDR3 protein, without DNA. The sample has roughly 90,000 distinct CDR3 sequences. This specimen comes from a study of monozygotic twins with inflammatory bowel disease. CDR1 and CDR2 (germline): MNHEY, SVGAGI. The CDR3 has 16 residues. Material for sequencing was blood. The chain is built from TRBV6-5 and TRBJ2-1; TCRdb's assignment of TRBD1 cannot be checked, as there is no DNA. The sequence was collected from a human donor with ulcerative colitis or Crohn's disease, or a healthy co-twin of an affected twin (not recorded which). The CDR3 sequence is CASSYLDGGGGNEQFF.